This is a list of T cell receptor beta chains from one sample in a study of OX40 agonist ivuxolimab in advanced cancers. Generated by immunoSEQ multiplex PCR, the TCRdb table keeps only in-frame clones and is missing some. Found here are tens of thousands of clones, about 91% of them singletons; the top ten hold under 0.7%. The sequences come from CD4+ or CD8+ T cells sorted from blood, collected in a trial of the OX40 agonist ivuxolimab. These receptors all come from an adult with an advanced solid tumor such as melanoma, head and neck, liver or kidney cancer. Each CDR3 is given with its conserved first and last residue. The order of the fields is D gene, V gene, J gene, clone size, CDR3 protein, CDR3 DNA. The D gene is left open where the match is weak. Clone sizes are given selectively: once, few, many, or a class where the clone is expanded.

.	TRBV5-1	TRBJ2-3	.	CASSLDLRTDTQYF	TGCGCCAGCAGCTTGGATCTCCGCACAGATACGCAGTATTTT
TRBD2	TRBV19	TRBJ2-2	.	CASRSGGAGGELFF	TGTGCCAGTAGGAGCGGGGGGGCCGGCGGGGAGCTGTTTTTT
.	TRBV4-2	TRBJ2-7	.	CASSRKSIERTATPYEQYF	TGTGCCAGCAGCCGGAAGAGTATAGAAAGGACAGCTACGCCCTACGAGCAGTACTTC
TRBD1	TRBV7-8	TRBJ1-5	.	CASSLLGQGANQPQHF	TGTGCCAGCAGCCTTTTGGGACAGGGGGCGAATCAGCCCCAGCATTTT
.	TRBV12-5	TRBJ1-5	once	CASGLGPGVNQPQHF	TGTGCTAGTGGTTTGGGCCCGGGGGTGAATCAGCCCCAGCATTTT
.	TRBV9	TRBJ2-1	once	CASSASLAVYNEQFF	TGTGCCAGCAGCGCTTCGCTAGCTGTTTACAATGAGCAGTTCTTC
.	TRBV5-1	TRBJ2-1	.	CASSFRESLGEQFF	TGCGCCAGCAGCTTCAGAGAAAGCCTGGGTGAGCAGTTCTTC
TRBD2	TRBV5-1	TRBJ2-7	once	CASSLVGGGPGSYEQYF	TGCGCCAGCAGCCTTGTCGGGGGGGGGCCCGGCTCCTACGAGCAGTACTTC
.	TRBV28	TRBJ1-2	.	CASRGVLNGYTF	TGTGCCAGCAGAGGGGTGTTGAATGGCTACACCTTC
.	TRBV19	TRBJ2-1	.	CASSIGAYNEQFF	TGTGCCAGTAGTATCGGGGCATACAATGAGCAGTTCTTC
TRBD2	TRBV9	TRBJ2-1	.	CASSPSGGYNEQFF	TGTGCCAGCAGCCCTAGCGGGGGGTACAATGAGCAGTTCTTC
.	TRBV28	TRBJ2-7	.	CASSFGGREQYF	TGTGCCAGCAGTTTCGGGGGACGGGAGCAGTACTTC
TRBD1	TRBV7-2	TRBJ1-2	few	CASSQTGQGGYGYTF	TGTGCCAGCAGCCAGACCGGACAGGGGGGCTATGGCTACACCTTC
TRBD1	TRBV4-1	TRBJ2-7	.	CASSQGDRDGGEQYF	TGCGCCAGCAGCCAAGGGGACAGGGATGGTGGGGAGCAGTACTTC
.	TRBV6-6	TRBJ2-1	.	CASSLDGSYNEQFF	TGTGCCAGCAGTCTGGACGGGTCCTACAATGAGCAGTTCTTC
.	TRBV12-5	TRBJ2-7	.	CASGNRRQGSREQYF	TGTGCTAGTGGCAATCGGCGGCAGGGAAGTCGCGAGCAGTACTTC
.	TRBV20-1	TRBJ2-1	.	CSASPYNEQFF	TGCAGTGCTAGTCCCTACAATGAGCAGTTCTTC
.	TRBV9	TRBJ1-2	.	CASSMMDRANYGYTF	TGTGCCAGCAGCATGATGGACAGAGCAAACTATGGCTACACCTTC
TRBD1	TRBV7-9	TRBJ1-4	.	CASSLGAGTADEKLFF	TGTGCCAGCAGCTTAGGGGCCGGGACAGCCGATGAAAAACTGTTTTTT
TRBD2	TRBV5-1	TRBJ2-3	.	CASIKGTSGADTQYF	TGCGCCAGCATTAAGGGGACTAGCGGGGCAGATACGCAGTATTTT
.	TRBV2	TRBJ1-1	.	CASSLTGHDTEAFF	TGTGCCAGCAGCCTCACAGGGCATGACACTGAAGCTTTCTTT
TRBD1	TRBV28	TRBJ1-1	few	CASSPGGQKGEAFF	TGTGCCAGCAGTCCAGGGGGACAGAAAGGTGAAGCTTTCTTT
.	TRBV6-5	TRBJ1-1	.	CASSANRMTEAFF	TGTGCCAGCAGTGCAAACAGGATGACTGAAGCTTTCTTT
.	TRBV7-8	TRBJ2-5	.	CASDERLPTWETQYF	TGTGCCAGCGACGAACGGCTACCCACCTGGGAGACCCAGTACTTC
TRBD2	TRBV18	TRBJ2-5	.	CASSPSTSRETQYF	TGTGCCAGCTCACCATCGACTAGCAGAGAGACCCAGTACTTC
.	TRBV20-1	TRBJ1-2	.	CSAKALGSYTF	TGCAGTGCTAAAGCTCTCGGGAGCTACACCTTC
.	TRBV18	TRBJ1-4	.	CASSSNGGADEKLFF	TGTGCCAGCTCATCGAACGGGGGCGCAGATGAAAAACTGTTTTTT
TRBD2	TRBV2	TRBJ2-5	.	CASRPTSGEIQETQYF	TGTGCCAGCAGGCCCACTAGCGGGGAGATCCAAGAGACCCAGTACTTC
.	TRBV21-1	TRBJ2-1	.	CASSPGTSGGPEFEGQFF	TGTGCCAGCAGCCCCGGGACTAGCGGGGGCCCGGAGTTTGAGGGGCAGTTCTTC
.	TRBV13	TRBJ1-2	.	CASSRHFNYGYTF	TGTGCCAGCAGCCGACACTTTAACTATGGCTACACCTTC
.	TRBV6-1	TRBJ1-2	.	CASSENGAGDYGYTF	TGTGCCAGCAGTGAAAACGGGGCAGGGGACTATGGCTACACCTTC
TRBD1	TRBV18	TRBJ1-2	.	CASSPRDSAGPYGYTF	TGTGCCAGCTCACCACGGGACAGCGCCGGCCCCTATGGCTACACCTTC